The 5 T cell receptor beta chains given below trace back to one sample, sequenced in a study of cytomegalovirus exposure and HLA in healthy donors. Primers: 60 Vbeta forward and 13 Jbeta reverse. Sequenced by immunoSEQ multiplex PCR; TCRdb stores in-frame clones only, minus some. The sample carries 150,000 to 200,000 clones, roughly a tenth recorded once. Sequenced input: PBMCs. Every receptor here comes from a woman aged 30 to 39 in good health and CMV-seropositive.

The sample holds a few counts of this clone. The chain employs TRBV6-1 and TRBJ1-1; D remains unclear. V shed 8 bases and J shed 6 bases, with 13 bases lying between them. The CDR3 length is 12 residues. Germline-derived CDR1 and CDR2 are MNHNS and SASEGT. The CDR3 DNA sequence: TGTGCCAGCGGGCAGGCCCGACCTGAAGCTTTCTTT. Amino acids: CASGQARPEAFF.

This clone has more than one count but fewer than ten. The chain joins TRBV5-1 to TRBJ2-1; TRBD1 aligns across 12 bases. Germline-derived CDR1 and CDR2 are SGHRS and YFSETQ. The V segment lost 4 bases and the J segment 7 bases; nucleotides outside the gene matches: 9. The CDR3 has 16 residues. The CDR3 DNA sequence: TGCGCCAGCAGCCTAATGGGACAGGGGGCAGGGAATGAGCAGTTCTTC. Encoded protein: CASSLMGQGAGNEQFF.

The V gene is TRBV4-1, the J gene TRBJ2-1; TRBD2 matches at 14 bases. Trimming took 6 bases from V and 5 from J; bases not matched to a gene: 3. The CDR3 length is 15 residues. From germline, CDR1 is MGHRA and CDR2 YSYEKL. DNA for the CDR3: TGCGCCAGCAGAAAGGGACTAGCGGGGGACAATGAGCAGTTCTTC. Encoded protein: CASRKGLAGDNEQFF.

The genes are TRBV13 and TRBJ2-3; 11 bases match TRBD2. V lost 2 bases to trimming and J lost 9 bases; unmatched junction nucleotides: 7. The CDR3 consists of 15 residues. Germline CDR1 PRHDT, CDR2 FYEKMQ (reference sequence). CDR3 protein: CASSLRLAGGNTQYF. CDR3 DNA sequence: TGTGCCAGCAGCTTAAGGCTAGCGGGAGGTAACACGCAGTATTTT.

This clone was detected only a few times. This sequence joins TRBV10-1 and TRBJ2-5, with D maybe TRBD2 (5 bases). This CDR3 comprises 16 residues. Trimming cost V 2 bases and J 4 bases, with 17 bases left between them. CDR1 is WNHNN, CDR2 SYGVQD, per germline (reference sequence). CDR3 in DNA: TGCGCCAGCAGTGAGCACGTCGGAGAGGGTAGAGAGACCCAGTACTTC. Protein sequence: CASSEHVGEGRETQYF.